These 18 T cell receptor beta chains originate from one sample sequenced in a study of blood T cell repertoires in COVID-19. Profiled with immunoSEQ multiplex PCR; TCRdb holds only in-frame clones, not every one. Here the sample spans about 100,000 clones, about 82% being singletons. Sequences were obtained from peripheral blood. The receptors were gathered from a man aged 45 to 65 with active or convalescent COVID-19.

The CDR3 is CASSLGPSSYNEQFF. The CDR3 DNA reads TGTGCCAGCAGCTTGGGTCCGAGCTCCTACAATGAGCAGTTCTTC. The rearrangement links TRBV5-6 to TRBJ2-1; no clear D gene. The CDR3 runs to 15 residues. Germline loops: CDR1 SGHDT, CDR2 YYEEEE. Trimming took off 0 bases at V and 0 bases at J, with 7 bases between the two ends.

The chain employs TRBV6-5 and TRBJ2-1; D remains ambiguous. The CDR3 consists of 12 residues. Germline CDR1 is MNHEY and CDR2 is SVGAGI. V was cut by 8 bases and J by 8 bases, with 13 bases left in between. In DNA, the CDR3 is TGTGCCAGCGGCAGCGTGGCGGATGAGCAGTTCTTC. As protein: CASGSVADEQFF.

V and J are TRBV29-1 and TRBJ2-1; 7 bases match TRBD1. This CDR3 comprises 12 residues. Germline CDR1 and CDR2: SQVTM and ANQGSEA. V gave up 6 bases and J gave up 10 bases; unmatched junction bases: 9. The CDR3 DNA follows: TGCAGCGTAGGGGACAGTCGGGACGAGCAGTTCTTC. As protein: CSVGDSRDEQFF.

The genes are TRBV19 and TRBJ2-7; tentatively, D is TRBD2 (6 bases). CDR1 and CDR2 (germline): LNHDA, SQIVND (reference sequence). V was pared by 5 bases and J by 4 bases, with 12 bases between. The CDR3 contains 13 residues. CDR3: CASSSGTLYEQYF. CDR3 in DNA: TGTGCCAGTAGTTCCGGGACTCTTTACGAGCAGTACTTC.

The chain couples TRBV28 to TRBJ1-2; unclear D gene. Between the trimmed V and J ends, which lost 6 bases and 5 bases, there was a span of 13 bases. The CDR3 is 13 residues long. Looked up from germline, CDR1 is MDHEN and CDR2 is SYDVKM. The CDR3 loop reads CASSLQSLYGYTF. The CDR3 DNA reads as TGTGCCAGCAGCCTTCAGTCGCTTTATGGCTACACCTTC.

For this clone: The same CDR3 arises from other DNA sequences in this sample as well. The gene calls are TRBV6-5 and TRBJ2-3; 8 bases line up with TRBD2. After removal of 5 bases from V and 1 base from J, the junction contained 2 bases not matched to a gene. The germline CDR1 and CDR2 sequences are MNHEY and SVGAGI. This CDR3 comprises 14 residues. The CDR3 nucleotides are TGTGCCAGCAGTCCCGGGGGGGGCACAGATACGCAGTATTTT. Translated: CASSPGGGTDTQYF.

The CDR3 sequence: CASSDRGRASEQFF. The CDR3 coding sequence is TGTGCCAGTAGTGACAGGGGGCGAGCCTCTGAGCAGTTCTTC. The V gene is TRBV19, the J gene TRBJ2-1; 10 bases map to TRBD1. Germline V gene sequence: CDR1 LNHDA, CDR2 SQIVND (reference sequence). V lost 5 bases, J lost 9 bases, and 7 bases stayed unmatched. The CDR3 consists of 14 residues.

The V call is TRBV6-5, the J call TRBJ2-7; D might be TRBD1 (5 bases). The CDR3 is 14 amino acids. The germline V gene encodes CDR1 MNHEY and CDR2 SVGAGI. V lost 0 bases, J lost 3 bases, and 9 bases lay in between. The CDR3 nucleotides read TGTGCCAGCAGTTACTCCAACAGGTACTACGAGCAGTACTTC. This encodes CASSYSNRYYEQYF.

This sequence joins TRBV5-1 and TRBJ2-1; 7 bases are a match to TRBD2. CDR1 is SGHRS and CDR2 is YFSETQ in the germline V gene. Losses at the gene ends were 4 bases for V and 2 bases for J; bases not matched to a gene: 9. This CDR3 has 16 amino acids. CDR3 in amino acids: CASSQTSRGPYNEQFF. CDR3 bases: TGCGCCAGCAGCCAGACTAGCCGAGGACCCTACAATGAGCAGTTCTTC. The entire variable domain, with the rest obtained from reference TRBV5-1 and TRBJ2-1, is as follows: KAGVTQTPRYLIKTRGQQVTLSCSPISGHRSVSWYQQTPGQGLQFLFEYFSETQRNKGNFPGRFSGRQFSNSRSEMNVSTLELGDSALYLCASSQTSRGPYNEQFFGPGTRLTVL.

The chain links TRBV7-3 to TRBJ1-5; D gene uncertain. The ends were cut back, 5 bases at V and 0 bases at J, with 17 bases in the middle. The CDR3 covers 17 residues. CDR1 and CDR2 from the germline V gene are SGHTA and FQGTGA. This CDR3 reads CASSQRGIQYSNQPQHF. The CDR3 nucleotides are TGTGCCAGCAGCCAACGCGGGATCCAATATAGCAATCAGCCCCAGCATTTT.

Details on this clone: One end of the junction varies from germline; a read error may be responsible. The chain combines TRBV6-5 with TRBJ2-3; no clear D. The length of the CDR3 is 13 residues. CDR1 MNHEY and CDR2 SVGAGI come from the germline V gene. The CDR3 nucleotides read TGTGCCAGCAGTGACTCTAACACAGATACGCAGTATTTT. Translation: CASSDSNTDTQYF.

J is TRBJ2-5 and V is TRBV2; D ambiguous. Germline lookup yields CDR1 SNHLY and CDR2 FYNNEI. There are 13 residues in the CDR3. Trimming stripped 6 bases from V and 5 bases from J, with 13 bases between. CDR3 protein: CASSPESAETQYF. Written as DNA, the CDR3 is TGTGCCAGCAGCCCTGAGTCCGCCGAGACCCAGTACTTC. Full variable domain (missing parts from reference TRBV2 and TRBJ2-5): EPEVTQTPSHQVTQMGQEVILRCVPISNHLYFYWYRQILGQKVEFLVSFYNNEISEKSEIFDDQFSVERPDGSNFTLKIRSTKLEDSAMYFCASSPESAETQYFGPGTRLLVL.

This clone came up once. V and J are TRBV10-3 and TRBJ1-4; a possible D gene is TRBD1 (5 bases). V dropped 6 bases and J dropped 0 bases, with 11 bases sitting between them. The CDR3 is 15 residues long. Germline loops: CDR1 ENHRY, CDR2 SYGVKD. The CDR3 DNA is TGTGCCATCAGATCTGACAGCGCAACTAATGAAAAACTGTTTTTT. Translating gives CAIRSDSATNEKLFF.

The chain is built from TRBV19 and TRBJ2-6, with TRBD1 matching over 12 bases. The length of the CDR3 is 17 residues. CDR1 is LNHDA, CDR2 SQIVND, per germline (reference sequence). The junction had 6 bases not matched to a gene; V was cut back by 5 bases and J by 4 bases. This chain's CDR3 is CASSSGQGARGANVLTF. The CDR3 DNA reads TGTGCCAGTAGTTCGGGACAGGGGGCGCGGGGGGCCAACGTCCTGACTTTC.

The V gene is TRBV24-1, the J gene TRBJ2-1; D perhaps matches TRBD1 (5 bases). The ends were cut back, 1 base at V and 11 bases at J, with 8 bases in the middle. This CDR3 spans 12 amino acids. The V gene's germline CDR1 is KGHDR and CDR2 SFDVKD. The CDR3 DNA reads TGTGCCACCAGTGATTTTCGACAGAAGCAGTTCTTC. Translation gives CATSDFRQKQFF.

The sample holds a few counts of this clone. The gene calls are TRBV18 and TRBJ2-7, with 7 bases lining up with TRBD2. Trimming at V came to 2 bases and at J to 2 bases, leaving 6 bases not matched to a gene. The length of the CDR3 is 15 residues. Germline V gene lookup returns CDR1 KGHSH and CDR2 LQKENI. CDR3 sequence (DNA): TGTGCCAGCTCACCATCGGCGGGAGCGACCTACGAGCAGTACTTC. Amino acid sequence: CASSPSAGATYEQYF.

The genes are TRBV18 and TRBJ2-7; D may be TRBD1 (6 bases). Trimming removed 8 bases from V and 3 bases from J, with 11 bases in between. Germline CDR1 KGHSH, CDR2 LQKENI. This CDR3 spans 12 amino acids. As DNA, the CDR3 is TGTGCCAGCGCGTCGACAGGCTACGAGCAGTACTTC. This encodes CASASTGYEQYF.

This chain uses TRBV10-3 with TRBJ2-7; the D is unclear. The CDR3 sequence is 11 residues long. V lost 10 bases and J lost 1, with 8 bases in between. Per germline, CDR1 ENHRY and CDR2 SYGVKD. CDR3 nucleotide sequence: TGTGCCACCCAGATTTCCTACGAGCAGTACTTC. This gives the protein CATQISYEQYF.